The clone carrying this T cell receptor beta chain came up a few times. The antigen remains undetermined. This record belongs to a study of early T cells in non-severe SARS-CoV-2 infection. The V segment lost 11 bases and the J segment 7 bases; nucleotides outside the gene matches: 6. This CDR3 is built from 12 residues. CDR1 is ENHRY and CDR2 is SYGVKD in the germline V gene. Researchers attached unique molecular identifiers to individual cDNA molecules. Via MiXCR, TCRdb re-called the 5' RACE reads, giving one row per CDR3 protein. The sample has 66,000 or so distinct CDR3 sequences; about 13% are singletons. Whole-study results and caveats: In VDJdb matching, anti-spike CD8 responses were favored while private and CD4 specificities went missing.

This TCR derives from an adult who was a healthcare worker with PCR-confirmed SARS-CoV-2 infection or an uninfected control (not recorded which). This chain links TRBV10-3 with TRBJ1-5; 9 positions match TRBD1. Sequences were obtained from whole blood. CDR3 amino acids: CASGQGVQPQHF. The CDR3 nucleotides read TGTGCCTCGGGACAGGGTGTACAGCCCCAGCATTTT.